This T cell receptor (beta chain) was recorded in a study of blood T cell repertoires in COVID-19. This study enrolled people aged about 18 to 90 from around 26 US geographic areas. Assay used: immunoSEQ multiplex PCR; TCRdb lists only in-frame clones, some missing. The sample carries approximately 260,000 clones, roughly four fifths recorded once. J lost 5 bases, V lost 1 base, and 3 bases had no gene match. In germline, CDR1 is SGHTA, CDR2 FQGNSA. This CDR3 region has 14 residues. The sample was PBMCs or T cells enriched from blood (not recorded which). This receptor was obtained from a man in his forties or fifties who had recovered from COVID-19. The chain is built from TRBV7-2 and TRBJ2-3, with 7 bases aligning to TRBD2. The CDR3 DNA reads as TGTGCCAGCAGCTTAGGGACTAGGGAAGATACGCAGTATTTT. Translating gives CASSLGTREDTQYF.